This T cell receptor (beta chain) was identified in a study of T cell repertoires in cytomegalovirus infection. Looking at the study overall: HLA-C-restricted CMV epitopes, recently identified, and well-studied HLA-B-restricted ones were used by the study.

Study-level results: People with CMV and the relevant HLA were identified by cumulative public TCR beta family frequency.

In its sample, this clonotype was seen a few times. Its antigen is unidentified. TCRdb reprocessed the reads via MiXCR and lists one record per CDR3 protein. The table records hundreds of thousands of distinct CDR3 sequences, approximately 31% of them present only once. V shed 4 bases and J 8 bases; nucleotides not matched to a gene: 8. The CDR3 is made up of 15 amino acids. Here the sequenced sample was cultured CD8+ T cells from PBMCs, taken from culture after CMV antigen stimulation. The TCR was taken from a human donor in good health (CMV status not recorded). Some clones in this sample may be carry-over from other donors' samples. This chain connects TRBV12-3 or TRBV12-4 to TRBJ2-1, with 10 bases identical to TRBD1. The CDR3 DNA follows: TGTGCCAGCAGTTGGACCGGGACAGGGGTCGATGAGCAGTTCTTC. Translation gives CASSWTGTGVDEQFF.